This T cell receptor beta chain came from a study of T cells in Graves' hyperthyroidism and ophthalmopathy. This CDR3 has 12 amino acids. Trimming left V 6 bases short and J 1 base short, with 6 bases between. The CDR3 regions of TCR beta were amplified from RNA transcripts. First-round RT-PCR of the TCR CDR3 relied on the HTBI primer set. Via MiXCR, TCRdb re-called the multiplex PCR reads, giving one row per CDR3 protein. The profile shows approximately 510,000 distinct CDR3 sequences, more than 20% of them singletons. This clonotype was found many times. Antigen unknown. Hyperthyroidism had been newly diagnosed in patients aged 18 to 65, and its duration was under 2 months. Uncontrolled infection, other autoimmune disease, pregnancy or lactation led to exclusion. Study-level points and caveats: The blood repertoire included most of the expanded thyroid clonotypes above 0.001. A median approximately 6.8 months before onset, the model predicted ophthalmopathy.

The chain has TRBV12-3 or TRBV12-4 and TRBJ1-1; D gene ambiguous. The sample consisted of blood. This TCR was sampled from a man between 18 and 35 years old with Graves' hyperthyroidism. CDR3 DNA: TGTGCCAGCAGGCCTTGGAACACTGAAGCTTTCTTT. Residues: CASRPWNTEAFF.